This T cell receptor (beta chain) emerged from a study of T cells expressing NK-cell markers. Following a re-call of the 5' RACE reads, TCRdb has one entry per CDR3 protein and lacks DNA. The specimen's table records 150,000 to 180,000 distinct CDR3 sequences. Germline V lookup: CDR1 SGHNT, CDR2 YYREEE (reference sequence). This CDR3 comprises 15 residues. This rearrangement joins TRBV5-4 to TRBJ1-2. The source material was blood T cells: a sorted CD56 or NKG2C T cell subset, CD4+ or CD8+ T cells, or bulk PBMC T cells (not recorded which). The clonotype originates from a woman between 50 and 59 years old in good health. The CDR3 sequence is CASSSDIGVSYGYTF. Using reference TRBV5-4 and TRBJ1-2 for the parts outside the CDR3, the full variable domain is ETGVTQSPTHLIKTRGQQVTLRCSSQSGHNTVSWYQQALGQGPQFIFQYYREEENGRGNFPPRFSGLQFPNYSSELNVNALELDDSALYLCASSSDIGVSYGYTFGSGTRLTVV.